The source of this T cell receptor (beta chain) is a study of shared clonotypes between healthy human individuals. As regards this clone: Its specificity is unknown.

The V gene lost 7 bases and the J gene lost 8 bases, with 20 bases spanning the gap. CDR1 LNHDA and CDR2 SQIVND come from the germline V gene (reference sequence). This CDR3 has 15 residues. Study-level points and caveats: Shared clonotypes across all four donors exceeded non-shared ones in generation probability.

Running of the assay took place at deep level. Repertoires were generated with immunoSEQ multiplex PCR, while TCRdb's copy carries only in-frame clones and drops some. The sample gives some 500,000 clones, 95% to 97% of which show up once; approximately 0.067% is in the top ten. This chain links TRBV19 with TRBJ1-4; D is unclear. The sample consisted of naive CD4+ T cells sorted from blood. Sample subset: CD45RA+ positively selected. This sequence originates from a woman aged 25 to 39 in good health. CDR3 sequence reads: CASTSPATEYEKLFF. The CDR3 DNA sequence: TGTGCCAGTACCAGTCCCGCTACTGAGTACGAAAAACTGTTTTTT.